The T cell receptor (beta chain) described here comes from a study of T cells expressing NK-cell markers. Study-level information: Eight donors were sequenced, seven testing HCMV-seropositive and one testing seronegative.

General study points: A range of about 1.0-8% of CD8+ T cells consisted of dominant NKG2C+ clonotypes in six donors. A few of the donors also had these clonotypes leading their CD3+CD56-NKG2C+ fraction.

On this clonotype: What it binds is not known.

The germline V gene has CDR1 SGHTA and CDR2 FQGNSA. The CDR3 loop spans 13 amino acids. The authors made TCR beta cDNA libraries by 5'RACE template switching. This switching added a universal primer site and UMIs. TCRdb reworked the 5' RACE reads into one entry per CDR3 protein, no DNA. Here the sample table reports around 380,000 distinct CDR3 sequences. This clonotype originated in a woman between 50 and 59 years old in good health. The rearrangement uses TRBV7-2 and TRBJ2-7; TCRdb calls TRBD1, which cannot be checked without DNA. Sequencing was performed on blood T cells: a sorted CD56 or NKG2C T cell subset, CD4+ or CD8+ T cells, or bulk PBMC T cells (not recorded which). CDR3 sequence reads: CASSWGGGNEQYF.